This TCR beta chain was recovered during a study of response to subunit inactivated influenza vaccine (dated by TCRdb to 2017 to 2018). Study-wide context: Deep quantitative T cell receptor repertoire profiling was used in the study to track responses to a trivalent subunit inactivated influenza vaccine.

Libraries came from RT-PCR. The data were produced on an Illumina HiSeq 2500. TCRdb took the public reads, trimmed them with fastp at Q25, ran MiXCR for clone calling and kept in-frame beta chains. Records with the same CDR3 protein are collapsed into one entry carrying the most frequent genes and DNA. In all, the sample holds hundreds of thousands of distinct CDR3 sequences, and roughly 12% of those were seen once. The top ten constitute 9.5% to 13% of the sample. This clonotype was counted only a few times. This clone's antigen is unknown. No per-base quality is available; no much larger clone lies one base away. Via the germline V gene, CDR1 is KGHDR and CDR2 SFDVKD. V and J are truncated by 1 base and 4 bases respectively, leaving an intervening sequence of 14 bases. There are 16 amino acids in the CDR3, from cysteine to phenylalanine inclusive. Only the CDR3 region is kept as DNA, spanning 48 bases read in frame from base 1.

Beyond this particular receptor, the publication reports: The authors suggested that each seasonal influenza vaccination may recruit only a limited number of new T cells.

Source: PBMCs from blood, taken on the day of vaccination. The TCR sequence derives from a man between 50 and 59 years old who received an inactivated influenza vaccine. Donor details come from another sample of the same person, matched by shared clones. Recombination connected TRBV24-1 to TRBJ2-3, with TRBD2 perhaps the D gene, on 5 matching bases. The nucleotide sequence is TGTGCCACCAGTGATTTTGAGGGAGCAACCCCAGATACGCAGTATTTT. It is translated as CATSDFEGATPDTQYF.